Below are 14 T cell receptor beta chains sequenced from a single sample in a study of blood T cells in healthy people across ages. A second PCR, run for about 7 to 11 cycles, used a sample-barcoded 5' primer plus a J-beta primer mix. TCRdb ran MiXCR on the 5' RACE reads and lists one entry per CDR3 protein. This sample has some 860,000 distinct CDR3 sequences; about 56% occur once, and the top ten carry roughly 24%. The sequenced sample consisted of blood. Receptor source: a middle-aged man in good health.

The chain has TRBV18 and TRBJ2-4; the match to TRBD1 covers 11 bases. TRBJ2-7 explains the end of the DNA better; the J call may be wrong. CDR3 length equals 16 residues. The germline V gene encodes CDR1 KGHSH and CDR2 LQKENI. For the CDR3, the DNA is TGTGCCAGCTCCCTCGGCCAGGGACAGGGGGCCTACGAGCAGTACTTC. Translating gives CASSLGQGQGAYEQYF.

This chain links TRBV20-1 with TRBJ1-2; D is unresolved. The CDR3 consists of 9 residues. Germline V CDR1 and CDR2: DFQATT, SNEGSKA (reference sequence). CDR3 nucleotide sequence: TGCAGGTCCAGTTCTGGCTACACCTTC. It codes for CRSSSGYTF.

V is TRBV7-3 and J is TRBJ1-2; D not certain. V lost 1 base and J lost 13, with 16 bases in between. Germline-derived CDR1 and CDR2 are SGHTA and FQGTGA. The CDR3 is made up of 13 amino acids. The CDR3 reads CASSLRQAPRLTF. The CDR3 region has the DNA TGTGCCAGCAGCTTAAGGCAGGCCCCCCGTCTCACCTTC.

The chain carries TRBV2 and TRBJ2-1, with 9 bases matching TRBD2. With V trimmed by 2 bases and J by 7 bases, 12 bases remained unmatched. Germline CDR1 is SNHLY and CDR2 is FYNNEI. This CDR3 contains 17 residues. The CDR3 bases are TGTGCCAGCAGTGAAAGGGGCGGGAGGGCCTCGTTAAATGAGCAGTTCTTC. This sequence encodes CASSERGGRASLNEQFF.

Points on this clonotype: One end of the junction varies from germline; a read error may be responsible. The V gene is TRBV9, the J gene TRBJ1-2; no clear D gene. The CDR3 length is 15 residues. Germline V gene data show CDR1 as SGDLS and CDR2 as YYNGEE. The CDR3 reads CANSVASTSDYGYTF. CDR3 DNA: TGTGCCAACAGCGTAGCGAGTACTTCCGATTATGGCTACACCTTC.

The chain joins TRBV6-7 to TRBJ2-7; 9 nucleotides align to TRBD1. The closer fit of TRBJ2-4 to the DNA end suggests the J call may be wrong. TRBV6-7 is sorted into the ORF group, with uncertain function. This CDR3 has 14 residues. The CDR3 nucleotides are TGTGCCAGCATTCCGGGACAGGGACAAAACATTCAGTACTTC. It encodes CASIPGQGQNIQYF.

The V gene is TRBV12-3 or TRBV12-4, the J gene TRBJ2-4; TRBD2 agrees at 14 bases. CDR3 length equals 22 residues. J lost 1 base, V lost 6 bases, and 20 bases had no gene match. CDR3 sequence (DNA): TGTGCCAGCAGACCGGACAGGACTAAGACTAGCGGGAGGGAAGCGGCCAAAAACATTCAGTACTTC. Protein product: CASRPDRTKTSGREAAKNIQYF.

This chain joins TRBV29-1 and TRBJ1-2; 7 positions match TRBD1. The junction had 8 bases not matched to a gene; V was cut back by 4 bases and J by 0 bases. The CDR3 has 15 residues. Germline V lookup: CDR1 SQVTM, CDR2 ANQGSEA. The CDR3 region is CSVGDRLRANYGYTF. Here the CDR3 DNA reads TGCAGCGTTGGGGACAGACTTCGTGCTAACTATGGCTACACCTTC.

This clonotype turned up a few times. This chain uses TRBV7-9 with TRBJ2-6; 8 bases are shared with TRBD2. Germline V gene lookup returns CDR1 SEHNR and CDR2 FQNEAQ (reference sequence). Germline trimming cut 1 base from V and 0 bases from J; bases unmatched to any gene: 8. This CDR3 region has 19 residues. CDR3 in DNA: TGTGCCAGCAGCTTAGTAGGAGCGGGGGCTTCCTCTGGGGCCAACGTCCTGACTTTC. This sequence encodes CASSLVGAGASSGANVLTF.

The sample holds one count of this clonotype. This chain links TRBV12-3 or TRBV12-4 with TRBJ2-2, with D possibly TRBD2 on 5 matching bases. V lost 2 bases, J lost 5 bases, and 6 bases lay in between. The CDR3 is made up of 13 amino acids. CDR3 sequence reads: CASSLRETGELFF. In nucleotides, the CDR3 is TGTGCCAGCAGTTTACGGGAAACCGGGGAGCTGTTTTTT.

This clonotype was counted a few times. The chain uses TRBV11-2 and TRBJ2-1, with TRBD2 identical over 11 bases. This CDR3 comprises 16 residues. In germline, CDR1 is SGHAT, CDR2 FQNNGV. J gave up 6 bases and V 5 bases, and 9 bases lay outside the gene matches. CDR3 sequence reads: CASSLTGTSGSNEQFF. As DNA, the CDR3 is TGTGCCAGCAGCCTGACCGGGACTAGCGGATCCAATGAGCAGTTCTTC.

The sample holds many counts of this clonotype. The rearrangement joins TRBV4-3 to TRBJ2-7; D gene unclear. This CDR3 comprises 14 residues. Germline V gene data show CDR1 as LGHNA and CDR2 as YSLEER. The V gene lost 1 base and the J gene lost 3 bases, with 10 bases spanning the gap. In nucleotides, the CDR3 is TGCGCCAGCAGCCAAGGTCTCTCCGACTACGAGCAGTACTTC. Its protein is CASSQGLSDYEQYF.

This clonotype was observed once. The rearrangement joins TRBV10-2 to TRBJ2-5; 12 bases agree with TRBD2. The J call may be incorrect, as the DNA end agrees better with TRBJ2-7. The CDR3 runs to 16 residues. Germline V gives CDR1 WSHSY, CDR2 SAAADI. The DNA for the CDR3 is TGCGCCAGCAGTGAGTGGACTAGCGGGATATTATACGAGCAGTACTTC. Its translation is CASSEWTSGILYEQYF.

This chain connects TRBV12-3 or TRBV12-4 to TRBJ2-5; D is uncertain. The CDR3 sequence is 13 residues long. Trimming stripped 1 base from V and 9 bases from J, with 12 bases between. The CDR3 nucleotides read TGTGCCAGCAGTTTAGGACCGGCTAGGGCCCAGTACTTC. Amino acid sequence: CASSLGPARAQYF.